Below, 26 T cell receptor beta chains from the same sample are listed, as sequenced in a study of siplizumab effects on memory and regulatory T cells. Repertoires were generated with immunoSEQ multiplex PCR, while TCRdb's copy carries only in-frame clones and drops some. The sample has 50,000 to 70,000 clones, just over 95% seen once. The material sequenced was naive CD8+ T cells sorted from blood. The receptor source for this set is a human donor in good health.

Notes on this clone: At one end the junction does not follow the germline gene, possibly because of a read error. Additional DNA sequences in this sample encode the identical CDR3. This chain connects TRBV7-9 to TRBJ2-7, with D possibly matching TRBD2 (6 bases). The CDR3 consists of 14 residues. Germline V gene sequence: CDR1 SEHNR, CDR2 FQNEAQ (reference sequence). In DNA form, the CDR3 reads TGCGCCAGCAACGTGGAGGGGAAAGGGTACGAGCAGTACTTC. Protein: CASNVEGKGYEQYF.

The chain combines TRBV2 with TRBJ2-3, with 10 bases fitting TRBD2. From germline, CDR1 is SNHLY and CDR2 FYNNEI. The CDR3 contains 15 residues. Germline trimming cut 4 bases from V and 1 base from J; bases unmatched to any gene: 2. The CDR3 region is CASSAGTSGTDTQYF. The CDR3 DNA follows: TGTGCCAGCAGTGCAGGGACTAGCGGCACAGATACGCAGTATTTT.

The rearrangement links TRBV11-3 to TRBJ2-7; D possibly corresponds to TRBD1 (5 bases). The CDR3 contains 14 residues. Germline V gene data show CDR1 as SGHNT and CDR2 as YENEEA. The V and J ends lost 6 bases and 4 bases respectively, with 16 bases between them. In nucleotides, the CDR3 is TGTGCCAGCAGTGGGGCTTGGCCCGCATACGAGCAGTACTTC. As protein: CASSGAWPAYEQYF.

The rearrangement links TRBV6-5 to TRBJ1-2; D unresolved. The CDR3 is 12 residues long. Trimming stripped 5 bases from V and 4 bases from J, with 8 bases between. Germline values: CDR1 MNHEY, CDR2 SVGAGI. Written as DNA, the CDR3 is TGTGCCAGCAGTGAGGGTGGCTATGGCTACACCTTC. It translates to CASSEGGYGYTF.

The V and J genes are TRBV30 and TRBJ2-3; 11 bases are a match to TRBD2. Looked up from germline, CDR1 is GTSNPN and CDR2 is SVGIG (reference sequence). Losses at the gene ends were 2 bases for V and 2 bases for J; bases not matched to a gene: 3. The CDR3 consists of 15 residues. CDR3 in amino acids: CAWSTSGGLTDTQYF. Written as DNA, the CDR3 is TGTGCCTGGAGTACTAGCGGGGGACTCACAGATACGCAGTATTTT.

CDR3 sequence (DNA): TGTGCCAGCCGGGACGACGGGGACTACGAGCAGTACTTC. It specifies CASRDDGDYEQYF. V and J are TRBV6-1 and TRBJ2-7, with D possibly being TRBD1 or TRBD2 (5 bases each). V lost 8 bases to trimming and J lost 3 bases, with 14 bases between them. Germline CDR1 MNHNS, CDR2 SASEGT. The CDR3 consists of 13 residues.

This chain joins TRBV12-5 and TRBJ1-5; 8 positions agree with TRBD1. The CDR3 extends over 16 amino acids. Germline-derived CDR1 and CDR2 are LGHNT and FRNRAP. Unmatched junction bases numbered 5, after V lost 2 bases and J lost 2 bases. The CDR3 loop reads CASGLTGTGGNQPQHF. The CDR3 nucleotides are TGTGCTAGTGGTTTGACCGGGACAGGAGGCAATCAGCCCCAGCATTTT.

This clone showed up just a few times. V is TRBV11-2 and J is TRBJ1-1, with a weak D call TRBD1 (5 bases). This CDR3 region has 14 residues. CDR1 is SGHAT and CDR2 is FQNNGV in the germline V gene. V was trimmed by 5 bases and J by 0 bases, leaving 10 bases between them. The CDR3 protein is CASSPEGVNTEAFF. Here the CDR3 DNA reads TGTGCCAGCAGCCCTGAAGGGGTGAACACTGAAGCTTTCTTT.

CDR3 in amino acids: CASSQQTGGTGELFF. The DNA for the CDR3 is TGCGCCAGCAGCCAACAGACAGGTGGTACCGGGGAGCTGTTTTTT. The chain recombines TRBV4-1 with TRBJ2-2; possible D gene TRBD1, 6 bases. V gave up 2 bases and J gave up 5 bases, with 12 bases separating them. Germline CDR1 and CDR2: MGHRA and YSYEKL. The CDR3 sequence is 15 residues long.

The chain combines TRBV19 with TRBJ2-7; D may correspond to TRBD1 or TRBD2 (5 bases each). Germline CDR1 reads LNHDA; CDR2 reads SQIVND (reference sequence). With 3 bases removed from V and 5 bases from J, the gap between germline ends came to 17 bases. The CDR3 runs to 15 residues. This CDR3 is CASSIITEGYNEQYF. In nucleotides, the CDR3 is TGTGCCAGTAGTATCATCACAGAGGGGTATAACGAGCAGTACTTC.

The CDR3 DNA is TGTGCCAGCGAGTGGGGGAGGAACACTGAAGCTTTCTTT. Translating gives CASEWGRNTEAFF. The chain uses TRBV28 and TRBJ1-1; weak D call: TRBD1 (5 bases). CDR1 and CDR2 from the germline V gene are MDHEN and SYDVKM. This CDR3 contains 13 residues. V lost 8 bases, J lost 1 base, and 11 bases lay in between. Full variable domain (rest looked up from reference TRBV28 and TRBJ1-1): DVKVTQSSRYLVKRTGEKVFLECVQDMDHENMFWYRQDPGLGLRLIYFSYDVKMKEKGDIPEGYSVSREKKERFSLILESASTNQTSMYLCASEWGRNTEAFFGQGTRLTVV.

V and J are TRBV7-3 and TRBJ2-3; 9 bases align to TRBD2. Losses at the gene ends were 5 bases for V and 9 bases for J; bases not matched to a gene: 6. Germline values: CDR1 SGHTA, CDR2 FQGTGA. This CDR3 comprises 13 residues. CDR3 amino acids: CASSQSSGDTQYF. The CDR3 region has the DNA TGTGCCAGCAGCCAATCTAGCGGGGACACGCAGTATTTT.

This chain connects TRBV7-9 to TRBJ1-1, with no clear D. CDR1 and CDR2 (germline): SEHNR, FQNEAQ (reference sequence). The CDR3 runs to 15 residues. V shed 4 bases and J shed 0 bases, with 12 bases lying between them. The CDR3 sequence is CASSSAGSMNTEAFF. CDR3 DNA: TGTGCCAGCAGCTCGGCGGGCAGCATGAACACTGAAGCTTTCTTT.

V gene TRBV7-2 combines with J gene TRBJ2-3, with D hard to call. Germline assignment: CDR1 SGHTA and CDR2 FQGNSA. This CDR3 spans 15 amino acids. Trimming removed 0 bases at V and 4 bases at J, with 11 bases between. The CDR3 sequence: CASSLAPQAADTQYF. The CDR3 DNA sequence: TGTGCCAGCAGCTTAGCCCCGCAGGCCGCAGATACGCAGTATTTT.

The chain is built from TRBV5-4 and TRBJ2-7; 10 bases map to TRBD1. V trimming: 4 bases; J trimming: 5 bases; junction bases outside the gene matches: 3. The CDR3 totals 13 residues. The germline gives CDR1 SGHNT, CDR2 YYREEE (reference sequence). Here the CDR3 reads CASSRDRGHEQYF. CDR3 DNA: TGTGCCAGCAGCAGGGACAGGGGTCACGAGCAGTACTTC.

The chain has TRBV5-4 and TRBJ2-7; maybe TRBD2 (6 bases). V gave up 4 bases and J gave up 1 base, with 12 bases separating them. The CDR3 loop spans 14 amino acids. Germline lookup yields CDR1 SGHNT and CDR2 YYREEE (reference sequence). CDR3 nucleotides: TGTGCCAGCAGCGACGGGGACTTATCCTACGAGCAGTACTTC. Its protein product is CASSDGDLSYEQYF.

V and J are TRBV10-2 and TRBJ2-3, with D possibly TRBD2 on 5 matching bases. This CDR3 comprises 15 residues. V was cut by 1 base and J by 4 bases, with 12 bases left in between. Germline V gives CDR1 WSHSY, CDR2 SAAADI. The CDR3 spells CASSEWGYGADTQYF. CDR3 coding DNA: TGCGCCAGCAGTGAGTGGGGATACGGGGCAGATACGCAGTATTTT.

In DNA, the CDR3 is TGTGCCAGCAGTTTGACCGGGAGTAATTCACCCCTCCACTTT. This encodes CASSLTGSNSPLHF. The chain joins TRBV27 to TRBJ1-6; D remains ambiguous. Trimming removed 3 bases from V and 6 bases from J, with 9 bases in between. This CDR3 comprises 14 residues. Germline lookup yields CDR1 MNHEY and CDR2 SMNVEV (reference sequence).

This rearrangement joins TRBV19 to TRBJ1-2; D unresolved. The germline V and J ends were trimmed by 6 bases and 0 bases, with 8 bases remaining between them. Germline V gene data show CDR1 as LNHDA and CDR2 as SQIVND (reference sequence). There are 13 residues in the CDR3. CDR3 nucleotides: TGTGCCAGTAGGGAAGGGACTAACTATGGCTACACCTTC. Translation gives CASREGTNYGYTF.

The genes are TRBV27 and TRBJ1-3; no firm D call. This CDR3 comprises 11 residues. Germline V lookup: CDR1 MNHEY, CDR2 SMNVEV (reference sequence). V lost 8 bases and J 4 bases, leaving 6 bases between the germline ends. The CDR3 bases are TGTGCCAGCGGGATGGGAAACACCATATATTTT. This codes for CASGMGNTIYF.

In this sample, this clone turned up once. The chain carries TRBV6-1 and TRBJ2-7; D gene ambiguous. V lost 7 bases and J lost 6, with 16 bases in between. Germline CDR1 reads MNHNS; CDR2 reads SASEGT. This CDR3 comprises 13 residues. CDR3 bases: TGTGCCAGCATAATGGGGTGGTTAAGCGAGCAGTACTTC. This codes for CASIMGWLSEQYF.

J is TRBJ2-3 and V is TRBV27; D gene unclear. The CDR3 length is 12 residues. Germline loops: CDR1 MNHEY, CDR2 SMNVEV (reference sequence). Deletions cut 5 bases from V and 4 bases from J, with 7 bases between. CDR3 DNA: TGTGCCAGCAGTCTCCACGCAGATACGCAGTATTTT. Its translation is CASSLHADTQYF.

J is TRBJ2-3 and V is TRBV4-1; D is unclear. The CDR3 length is 15 residues. The V end lost 1 base, the J end lost 6 bases, and 14 bases lay between the germline ends. In germline, CDR1 is MGHRA, CDR2 YSYEKL. The CDR3 nucleotides are TGCGCCAGCAGCCAAGGGGAAGGGCCTGGGGATACGCAGTATTTT. Amino acids: CASSQGEGPGDTQYF.

The chain is built from TRBV11-3 and TRBJ1-4, with TRBD1 as a possible D gene (6 bases). CDR3 length equals 15 residues. Trimming removed 4 bases at V and 5 bases at J, with 14 bases between. In germline, CDR1 is SGHNT, CDR2 YENEEA. The CDR3 protein is CASSSRLGTNEKLFF. Written as DNA, the CDR3 is TGTGCCAGCAGCTCACGGCTAGGGACAAATGAAAAACTGTTTTTT.

V usage is TRBV6-1 and J usage is TRBJ2-1; D might be TRBD1 or TRBD2, each matching 6 bases. Germline CDR1 and CDR2: MNHNS and SASEGT. This CDR3 is built from 16 residues. Trimming shortened V by 0 bases and J by 9 bases, and 18 bases separated the two germline ends. The CDR3: CASSEAHYGGHIEQFF. The CDR3 region has the DNA TGTGCCAGCAGTGAAGCCCACTACGGGGGACATATTGAGCAGTTCTTC.

This clone has only one observation. The rearrangement uses TRBV5-1 and TRBJ2-3; 7 positions match TRBD1. The junction had 5 bases not matched to a gene; V was cut back by 2 bases and J by 2 bases. CDR3 size: 15 residues. Germline assignment: CDR1 SGHRS and CDR2 YFSETQ. The CDR3 region is CASSFPQGITDTQYF. The CDR3, as DNA: TGCGCCAGCAGCTTCCCACAGGGGATCACAGATACGCAGTATTTT.